A selection of T cell receptor beta chains follows, all from one sample in a study of T cell changes during pregnancy in multiple sclerosis. Profiling relied on immunoSEQ multiplex PCR, and the TCRdb table lists in-frame clones only, not all of them. The sample comprises approximately 10,000 clones, 84% of which are singletons, and approximately 10% rests with the top ten. The sample was CD8+ T cells from peripheral blood mononuclear cells, taken after pregnancy. Receptors were obtained from a female donor in good health, enrolled as a control in a pregnancy study. The CDR3 runs from the conserved cysteine through the conserved F or W. Fields, in order: D gene, clone size, V gene, J gene, CDR3 length, CDR3 DNA, CDR3 protein. The D gene is left open where the match is weak. Size values are once, few and many counts, or a class for expanded clones, and some rows have none.

-	-	TRBV19	TRBJ1-6	15	TGTGCCAGTAGTAAACTGACATTCAGAGGGTCACCCCTCCACTTT	CASSKLTFRGSPLHF
TRBD2	-	TRBV10-3	TRBJ2-7	18	TGTGCCATCAGTGAGTTTGGGGGGGTTGCGAGGACCCCCTACGAGCAGTACTTC	CAISEFGGVARTPYEQYF
-	once	TRBV10-3	TRBJ2-1	15	TGTGCCATCAGTGAAGACACCGGGACAAGCAATGAGCAGTTCTTC	CAISEDTGTSNEQFF
-	-	TRBV4-3	TRBJ2-5	15	TGCGCCAGCAGCCAGGGAGGGGGAAATGGAGAGACCCAGTACTTC	CASSQGGGNGETQYF
TRBD2	once	TRBV27	TRBJ2-4	17	TGTGCCAGCAGTTTAAGACTAGCGGGAGGCCTTGGAAACATTCAGTACTTC	CASSLRLAGGLGNIQYF
TRBD1	-	TRBV27	TRBJ1-4	15	TGTGCCAGCAGTTCCCAGACAGGGGTGAGCGAAAAACTGTTTTTT	CASSSQTGVSEKLFF
TRBD1	few	TRBV9	TRBJ1-4	15	TGTGCCAGCAGCGGGGATACAGGGGTTAATGAAAAACTGTTTTTT	CASSGDTGVNEKLFF
-	once	TRBV10-2	TRBJ1-3	11	TGCGCCAGCCGCTCTGGAAACACCATATATTTT	CASRSGNTIYF
-	-	TRBV7-9	TRBJ2-7	14	TGTGCCAGCAGTCCCAGGACAGCCCTTGGCGAGCAGTACTTC	CASSPRTALGEQYF
-	-	TRBV4-2	TRBJ2-7	15	TGTGCCAGCAGCCAAGATATGGGCCCGTCCTACGAGCAGTACTTC	CASSQDMGPSYEQYF
-	few	TRBV6-4	TRBJ1-6	14	TGTGCCAGCAGTGAGTCCGGGGAAAATTCACCCCTCCACTTT	CASSESGENSPLHF
-	-	TRBV10-3	TRBJ1-1	13	TGTGCCATCAAGGACGGGGTGGGCACTGAAGCTTTCTTT	CAIKDGVGTEAFF
TRBD1	-	TRBV6-1	TRBJ1-1	13	TGTGCCAGCTATCGACAGGGGAACACTGAAGCTTTCTTT	CASYRQGNTEAFF
TRBD2	once	TRBV19	TRBJ2-5	14	TGTGCCAGTAGTGGACTAGCGGGGCGGGAGACCCAGTACTTC	CASSGLAGRETQYF
TRBD1	few	TRBV18	TRBJ2-5	16	TGTGCCAGCTCACCTGTGGACAGGGCCGAGCAAGAGACCCAGTACTTC	CASSPVDRAEQETQYF
-	-	TRBV28	TRBJ1-2	15	TGTGCCAGCAGTTTACCCGGGACACCTAACTATGGCTACACCTTC	CASSLPGTPNYGYTF
TRBD2	-	TRBV10-3	TRBJ2-7	15	TGTGCCATCAGTGAGGGGACTAGCGGAAACTACGAGCAGTACTTC	CAISEGTSGNYEQYF
-	-	TRBV5-1	TRBJ1-1	15	TGCGCCAGCAGACGGTCCTGGGGGCCCGGCCCTGAAGCTTTCTTT	CASRRSWGPGPEAFF
-	-	TRBV29-1	TRBJ1-4	12	TGCAGCGTTGGACCCGACAGGGAAAAACTGTTTTTT	CSVGPDREKLFF
TRBD2	few	TRBV5-1	TRBJ2-7	15	TGCGCCAGCAGCTTGGAACTAGCGGGCAGCTACGAGCAGTACTTC	CASSLELAGSYEQYF
-	-	TRBV4-3	TRBJ2-1	15	TGCGCCAGCAGCCAAACATTTCAGGGAGGCCATGAGCAGTTCTTC	CASSQTFQGGHEQFF
-	few	TRBV4-3	TRBJ1-1	15	TGCGCCAGCAGCCAAGGCCGACATTGGAACACTGAAGCTTTCTTT	CASSQGRHWNTEAFF
-	-	TRBV28	TRBJ1-1	11	TGTGCCAGCGGGGTCCGGGAGTCTGCTTTCTTT	CASGVRESAFF
-	-	TRBV4-2	TRBJ2-3	15	TGTGCCAGCAGCCCGGTTCTATGGGCCAGTAATACGCAGTATTTT	CASSPVLWASNTQYF
-	-	TRBV28	TRBJ2-7	15	TGTGCCAGCAGTCTCCGGACTCCACTTCCGGACGAGCAGTACTTC	CASSLRTPLPDEQYF
TRBD2	-	TRBV7-2	TRBJ2-4	16	TGTGCCAGCAGCTCTAGCGGGAGGGCCATTTATTCCATTCAGTACTTC	CASSSSGRAIYSIQYF
-	-	TRBV5-6	TRBJ2-1	15	TGTGCCAGCAGCTTGTATAGTTTTTCCTACAATGAGCAGTTCTTC	CASSLYSFSYNEQFF
TRBD1	-	TRBV13	TRBJ2-7	17	TGTGCCAGCAGCTACCCGACGGGACAGGGAAAAACCTACGAGCAGTACTTC	CASSYPTGQGKTYEQYF
-	-	TRBV19	TRBJ2-7	15	TGTGCCAGTAGTGTCGCCGGGACATCGATCTACGAGCAGTACTTC	CASSVAGTSIYEQYF
-	-	TRBV7-2	TRBJ1-6	14	TGTGCCAGCAGCTTCGGGGAGGGTGGATCACCCCTCCACTTT	CASSFGEGGSPLHF
TRBD1	-	TRBV5-1	TRBJ2-5	12	TGCGCCAGCAGCTTGGGGGACAGTACCCAGTACTTC	CASSLGDSTQYF
TRBD1	-	TRBV15	TRBJ2-2	18	TGTGCCACCAGCAGAGTTATGCCCGGGACAGGGTGGACCGGGGAGCTGTTTTTT	CATSRVMPGTGWTGELFF
TRBD2	-	TRBV6-4	TRBJ2-3	15	TGTGCCAGCAGTGAGGGGGGGAGCGGCACAGATACGCAGTATTTT	CASSEGGSGTDTQYF
TRBD1	-	TRBV6-1	TRBJ1-5	15	TGTGCCAGCAGTGAACTGACAGGGAACAATCAGCCCCAGCATTTT	CASSELTGNNQPQHF
-	many	TRBV6-5	TRBJ1-2	14	TGTGCCAGCAGCCCGGGACGGGGGAGCTATGGCTACACCTTC	CASSPGRGSYGYTF
-	-	TRBV7-9	TRBJ1-4	16	TGTGCCAGCAGCCTCCAGACGATCGGAGCTAATGAAAAACTGTTTTTT	CASSLQTIGANEKLFF
-	-	TRBV25-1	TRBJ2-7	12	TGTGCCAGCAGTGAATCAGGGTACGAGCAGTACTTC	CASSESGYEQYF
TRBD1	-	TRBV7-2	TRBJ1-1	14	TGTGCCAGCAGCTCCGGGACAGGGGCCACTGAAGCTTTCTTT	CASSSGTGATEAFF
-	-	TRBV19	TRBJ1-5	15	TGTGCCAGTACCCATGGGGCAGGGGAGGGTCAGCCCCAGCATTTT	CASTHGAGEGQPQHF
-	-	TRBV7-3	TRBJ1-5	15	TGTGCCAGCAGCTTAAGGAAGGCAGGGGATAAGCCCCAGCATTTT	CASSLRKAGDKPQHF
-	-	TRBV13	TRBJ2-7	14	TGTGCCAGCAGCCTAACCGGACTTGCCTACGAGCAGTACTTC	CASSLTGLAYEQYF
TRBD1	-	TRBV28	TRBJ1-1	14	TGTGCCAGCAGTTACAGGGGAAAAAGGACTGAAGCTTTCTTT	CASSYRGKRTEAFF
-	-	TRBV6-1	TRBJ2-7	13	TGTGCCAGCCAGCTCCGGGTCAGTTACGAGCAGTACTTC	CASQLRVSYEQYF
TRBD2	-	TRBV11-2	TRBJ2-3	15	TGTGCCAGCAGCACGGGGGGGAGTAGCACAGATACGCAGTATTTT	CASSTGGSSTDTQYF
TRBD2	-	TRBV2	TRBJ2-3	15	TGTGCCAGCAAGCCAGCGGGGGGCCTCACAGATACGCAGTATTTT	CASKPAGGLTDTQYF
-	-	TRBV6-5	TRBJ1-5	15	TGTGCCAGCAGTGGACGGACAGCTAGCAATCAGCCCCAGCATTTT	CASSGRTASNQPQHF
TRBD1	once	TRBV12-5	TRBJ2-2	18	TGTGCTAGTGGTTTGGCAACCAAGGGACAGGGGGACACCGGGGAGCTGTTTTTT	CASGLATKGQGDTGELFF
TRBD1	-	TRBV6-5	TRBJ2-1	15	TGTGCCAGCAACTACGCGGGACAGGGGAACAATGAGCAGTTCTTC	CASNYAGQGNNEQFF